This passage covers 14 T cell receptor beta chains from one sample sequenced in a study of blood T cell repertoires in COVID-19. TCRdb's table, derived via immunoSEQ multiplex PCR, lists solely in-frame clones and lacks some. The sample lists 300,000 or so clones; roughly nine tenths were seen once. The material sequenced was PBMCs or T cells enriched from blood (not recorded which). Receptors were obtained from a man between 60 and 75 years old who had recovered from COVID-19.

J is TRBJ1-2 and V is TRBV11-2; possibly TRBD1 for D (5 bases). V was pared by 0 bases and J by 0 bases, with 20 bases between. The CDR3 sequence is 19 residues long. The germline gives CDR1 SGHAT, CDR2 FQNNGV. CDR3 in DNA: TGTGCCAGCAGCTTAGAATTCGTAGGAAGCAGGGCAGCTAACTATGGCTACACCTTC. It specifies CASSLEFVGSRAANYGYTF.

V is TRBV11-2 and J is TRBJ1-6; D not certain. Germline V gene data show CDR1 as SGHAT and CDR2 as FQNNGV. V lost 1 base and J 9 bases, leaving 16 bases between the germline ends. The CDR3 spans 16 residues. The CDR3 nucleotides read TGTGCCAGCAGCTTAGTAGGAGGGCGGAGTGGTTCACCCCTCCACTTT. Its protein is CASSLVGGRSGSPLHF.

The sample holds many counts of this clone. The chain recombines TRBV4-2 with TRBJ1-3, with 8 positions matching TRBD1. Germline lookup yields CDR1 LGHNA and CDR2 YNFKEQ. V was pared by 3 bases and J by 4 bases, with 8 bases of the junction left unmatched. The CDR3 extends over 16 amino acids. The CDR3 nucleotides read TGTGCCAGCAGCCATCATACAGGGGGTTCAGGAAACACCATATATTTT. This translates into CASSHHTGGSGNTIYF.

The rearrangement uses TRBV7-9 and TRBJ1-4; D remains unclear. Trimming removed 5 bases at V and 2 bases at J, with 12 bases between. The length of the CDR3 is 15 residues. The germline V gene has CDR1 SEHNR and CDR2 FQNEAQ (reference sequence). Here the CDR3 DNA reads TGTGCCAGCAGCCCACCAGTGAAGACTAATGAAAAACTGTTTTTT. Translating gives CASSPPVKTNEKLFF.

The gene calls are TRBV27 and TRBJ2-7; the D gene is possibly TRBD2 (6 bases). The CDR3 length is 13 residues. The germline V gene encodes CDR1 MNHEY and CDR2 SMNVEV (reference sequence). The V end was cut by 5 bases, the J end by 3 bases, with 11 bases between. The CDR3 region has the DNA TGTGCCAGCAGTCACGGGACTGACTACGAGCAGTACTTC. It translates to CASSHGTDYEQYF.

The chain employs TRBV5-1 and TRBJ1-6; tentative D call: TRBD1 (5 bases). The germline gives CDR1 SGHRS, CDR2 YFSETQ. The CDR3 is 17 residues long. The ends were cut back, 0 bases at V and 8 bases at J, with 18 bases in the middle. The CDR3 DNA sequence: TGCGCCAGCAGCTTGGAGGCGACAGCCGCCAGCTATTCACCCCTCCACTTT. Its protein is CASSLEATAASYSPLHF.

The chain is built from TRBV10-3 and TRBJ2-5; 7 positions match TRBD1. Germline loops: CDR1 ENHRY, CDR2 SYGVKD. CDR3 size: 15 residues. Unmatched junction bases numbered 4, after V lost 0 bases and J lost 3 bases. This CDR3 reads CAISESGQLKETQYF. In nucleotides, the CDR3 is TGTGCCATCAGTGAGTCGGGACAGCTAAAAGAGACCCAGTACTTC.

This chain joins TRBV27 and TRBJ1-6; 10 bases are shared with TRBD1. Germline trimming cut 2 bases from V and 9 bases from J; bases unmatched to any gene: 10. CDR3 length equals 17 residues. Germline CDR1 is MNHEY and CDR2 is SMNVEV (reference sequence). The CDR3 coding sequence is TGTGCCAGCAGTTTAGCCGGGACAGGGGTGGTAAGTTCACCCCTCCACTTT. The encoded protein is CASSLAGTGVVSSPLHF.

This clone was seen only once. The chain combines TRBV29-1 with TRBJ2-1; D gene unclear. This CDR3 is built from 15 residues. Germline V CDR1 and CDR2: SQVTM, ANQGSEA. Trimming shortened V by 4 bases and J by 4 bases, and 17 bases separated the two germline ends. The CDR3 DNA is TGCAGCGTTGCTGATTGGCAGGTAACGTACAATGAGCAGTTCTTC. It translates to CSVADWQVTYNEQFF.

V and J are TRBV9 and TRBJ2-6; TRBD1 might be the D (5 bases). The V and J ends lost 4 bases and 0 bases respectively, with 11 bases between them. Germline lookup yields CDR1 SGDLS and CDR2 YYNGEE. The CDR3 runs 16 residues. CDR3 sequence (DNA): TGTGCCAGCAGCTCCCGACAGAGCTCTGGGGCCAACGTCCTGACTTTC. This encodes CASSSRQSSGANVLTF.

This sequence joins TRBV7-8 and TRBJ2-5; 8 nucleotides match TRBD2. The CDR3 has 18 amino acids. Germline trimming cut 5 bases from V and 4 bases from J; bases unmatched to any gene: 18. In germline, CDR1 is SGHVS, CDR2 FQNEAQ. The CDR3 protein is CASSTTLKERGRVETQYF. CDR3 in DNA: TGTGCCAGCAGCACTACCCTCAAGGAGCGGGGGAGGGTAGAGACCCAGTACTTC.

The V and J genes are TRBV10-3 and TRBJ2-5, with a possible D match to TRBD1 (6 bases). V lost 0 bases to trimming and J lost 4 bases, with 12 bases between them. Per germline, CDR1 ENHRY and CDR2 SYGVKD. There are 15 residues in the CDR3. CDR3 sequence reads: CAISESSGVGETQYF. The CDR3 DNA reads TGTGCCATCAGTGAGTCATCAGGGGTCGGAGAGACCCAGTACTTC.

The chain uses TRBV29-1 and TRBJ2-5, with 7 bases matching TRBD2. With 0 bases clipped from V and 5 bases from J, the junction kept 0 bases outside the gene matches. The germline V gene has CDR1 SQVTM and CDR2 ANQGSEA. The CDR3 has 12 amino acids. CDR3: CSVEEGGETQYF. CDR3 sequence (DNA): TGCAGCGTTGAAGAGGGAGGGGAGACCCAGTACTTC.

The table lists this clone with a count of one. The CDR3 DNA is TGTGCCAGCAGCTTGTCTGATACGCAGTATTTT. It specifies CASSLSDTQYF. The chain carries TRBV5-6 and TRBJ2-3; no definite D call. V lost 1 base and J lost 6, with 3 bases in between. This CDR3 is 11 amino acids long. Germline V gene data show CDR1 as SGHDT and CDR2 as YYEEEE.